Each of the 17 T cell receptor beta chains below was sequenced from the same sample in a study of cytomegalovirus exposure and HLA in healthy donors. The data were produced by immunoSEQ multiplex PCR, yet TCRdb's version contains in-frame clones alone and is incomplete. Altogether 200,000 to 300,000 clones are present, 90% being singletons, with the ten largest covering approximately 3.1%. Sequenced sample: PBMCs. The receptor set was obtained from a woman in her 30s in good health and CMV-seronegative.

This chain links TRBV6-1 with TRBJ2-3; 11 bases align to TRBD2. Germline V gene sequence: CDR1 MNHNS, CDR2 SASEGT. Trimming removed 3 bases from V and 3 bases from J; junction bases left unmatched: 11. This CDR3 has 18 residues. The CDR3: CASSEFRRSSGRTDTQYF. In DNA, the CDR3 is TGTGCCAGCAGTGAGTTTAGGAGGTCTAGCGGGAGGACAGATACGCAGTATTTT.

The chain recombines TRBV4-1 with TRBJ2-7, with 7 nucleotides matching TRBD2. The germline V gene encodes CDR1 MGHRA and CDR2 YSYEKL. V shed 0 bases, J shed 1 base, and the junction held 6 bases outside the gene matches. The CDR3 has 16 amino acids. CDR3 residues: CASSQDFGGSSYEQYF. The CDR3 DNA follows: TGCGCCAGCAGCCAAGATTTTGGCGGGAGTTCCTACGAGCAGTACTTC.

V and J are TRBV5-1 and TRBJ2-1, with D perhaps matching TRBD2 (5 bases). Trimming cost V 2 bases and J 5 bases, with 14 bases left between them. The V gene's germline CDR1 is SGHRS and CDR2 YFSETQ. The CDR3 runs to 15 residues. The CDR3 protein is CASSFSLARNNEQFF. The CDR3 region has the DNA TGCGCCAGCAGCTTTTCTCTAGCAAGAAACAATGAGCAGTTCTTC.

V usage is TRBV7-8 and J usage is TRBJ2-1; D gene uncertain. Trimming took off 5 bases at V and 8 bases at J, with 19 bases between the two ends. The CDR3 spans 15 residues. The germline gives CDR1 SGHVS, CDR2 FQNEAQ. CDR3 amino acids: CASSDLGGIEDEQFF. CDR3 DNA sequence: TGTGCCAGCAGCGACCTAGGTGGTATTGAGGATGAGCAGTTCTTC.

V and J are TRBV6-5 and TRBJ2-7, with TRBD1 identical over 9 bases. Germline CDR1 reads MNHEY; CDR2 reads SVGAGI. CDR3 length: 16 residues. Unmatched junction bases numbered 8, after V lost 2 bases and J lost 3 bases. The CDR3 reads CASSYARDRARYEQYF. The DNA of the CDR3 is TGTGCCAGCAGTTACGCTCGGGACAGGGCTCGCTACGAGCAGTACTTC.

The chain recombines TRBV5-4 with TRBJ1-4; D remains ambiguous. This CDR3 contains 13 residues. V was trimmed by 4 bases and J by 0 bases, leaving 4 bases between them. CDR1 SGHNT and CDR2 YYREEE come from the germline V gene (reference sequence). CDR3 in DNA: TGTGCCAGCAGCGACACAACTAATGAAAAACTGTTTTTT. It encodes CASSDTTNEKLFF.

The rearrangement uses TRBV30 and TRBJ2-2; 7 bases match TRBD1. Unmatched junction bases numbered 2, after V lost 1 base and J lost 6 bases. CDR1 GTSNPN and CDR2 SVGIG come from the germline V gene (reference sequence). The CDR3 spans 13 residues. The CDR3 protein is CAWSGQGAGELFF. The CDR3 DNA reads as TGTGCCTGGAGTGGACAGGGTGCCGGGGAGCTGTTTTTT.

The chain employs TRBV4-3 and TRBJ2-7, with D uncertain. The CDR3 is 13 residues long. CDR1 LGHNA and CDR2 YSLEER come from the germline V gene. V was trimmed by 6 bases and J by 3 bases, leaving 12 bases between them. DNA for the CDR3: TGCGCCAGCAGTCCCTCGAGGAGCTACGAGCAGTACTTC. Encoded protein: CASSPSRSYEQYF.

The V gene is TRBV9, the J gene TRBJ2-5; TRBD1 matches 9 bases. V lost 3 bases to trimming and J lost 1 base; unmatched junction nucleotides: 4. CDR1 SGDLS and CDR2 YYNGEE come from the germline V gene. The CDR3 consists of 15 residues. The CDR3 here is CASSGGQGAQETQYF. In DNA form, the CDR3 reads TGTGCCAGCAGCGGGGGACAGGGCGCCCAAGAGACCCAGTACTTC.

In this sample, this clone turned up once. V is TRBV7-6 and J is TRBJ2-7; possibly TRBD2 for D (6 bases). In germline, CDR1 is SGHVS, CDR2 FNYEAQ. The length of the CDR3 is 16 residues. V was cut by 1 base and J by 7 bases, with 20 bases left in between. In nucleotides, the CDR3 is TGTGCCAGCAGCTTAGATGCGGGACCAGCTAAAAGGGAGCAGTACTTC. It is translated as CASSLDAGPAKREQYF.

V and J are TRBV5-6 and TRBJ2-3, with a possible D match to TRBD2 (5 bases). The CDR3 has 15 residues. Per the germline V gene, CDR1 is SGHDT and CDR2 is YYEEEE. Trimming left V 0 bases short and J 1 base short, with 9 bases between. In nucleotides, the CDR3 is TGTGCCAGCAGCTTGGCTACTAGGGGCACAGATACGCAGTATTTT. This encodes CASSLATRGTDTQYF.

The chain links TRBV2 to TRBJ2-7; possible D gene TRBD1, 6 bases. The germline V gene has CDR1 SNHLY and CDR2 FYNNEI. The length of the CDR3 is 13 residues. The V and J ends lost 5 bases and 2 bases respectively, with 10 bases between them. The CDR3 nucleotides are TGTGCCAGCAGTTCCGGGACAACCTACGAGCAGTACTTC. Its protein is CASSSGTTYEQYF.

The chain uses TRBV27 and TRBJ2-5; weak D call: TRBD1 (5 bases). The V end lost 8 bases, the J end lost 7 bases, and 14 bases lay between the germline ends. There are 12 residues in the CDR3. Germline V lookup: CDR1 MNHEY, CDR2 SMNVEV (reference sequence). The CDR3 DNA reads as TGTGCCAGCTTGGGGATTCAGGGGACCCAGTACTTC. It translates to CASLGIQGTQYF.

DNA of the CDR3: TGCGCCAGCAGCCAGGTGGCAGGGGCCAACTATGGCTACACCTTC. It is translated as CASSQVAGANYGYTF. The rearrangement links TRBV4-1 to TRBJ1-2, with D perhaps matching TRBD1 (6 bases). CDR1 is MGHRA, CDR2 YSYEKL, per germline. CDR3 length: 15 residues. V shed 3 bases and J shed 2 bases, with 13 bases lying between them.

The chain uses TRBV4-2 and TRBJ2-1; TRBD1 aligns across 10 bases. V lost 1 base to trimming and J lost 1 base; unmatched junction nucleotides: 7. Germline V lookup: CDR1 LGHNA, CDR2 YNFKEQ. This CDR3 is 18 amino acids long. CDR3 bases: TGTGCCAGCAGCCAAGTAGCAGGACAGGGGGGGTCCTACAATGAGCAGTTCTTC. Its translation is CASSQVAGQGGSYNEQFF.

The chain carries TRBV25-1 and TRBJ2-5; 8 bases line up with TRBD1. J gave up 6 bases and V 1 base, and 4 bases lay outside the gene matches. Germline V gives CDR1 MGHDK, CDR2 SYGVNS. This CDR3 spans 14 amino acids. CDR3 in amino acids: CASSEFQGAKTQYF. CDR3 DNA: TGTGCCAGCAGTGAATTCCAGGGGGCGAAGACCCAGTACTTC. The variable domain in full, with the rest retrieved from reference TRBV25-1 and TRBJ2-5, is EADIYQTPRYLVIGTGKKITLECSQTMGHDKMYWYQQDPGMELHLIHYSYGVNSTEKGDLSSESTVSRIRTEHFPLTLESARPSHTSQYLCASSEFQGAKTQYFGPGTRLLVL.

The chain carries TRBV14 and TRBJ2-3; D not certain. CDR3 length: 14 residues. Looked up from germline, CDR1 is SGHDN and CDR2 is FVKESK. The ends were cut back, 1 base at V and 3 bases at J, with 8 bases in the middle. CDR3 loop: CASSQAVPTDTQYF. The CDR3 DNA sequence: TGTGCCAGCAGCCAAGCGGTGCCGACAGATACGCAGTATTTT.